This section outlines one T cell receptor beta chain sequence together with its context. Antigen unknown. Primed by a sample-barcoded 5' primer and a J-beta primer mix, a second PCR proceeded for roughly 6 to 12 cycles. Sequencing recovered at least 2.5 million CDR3-containing paired-end reads from each sample. Via MiXCR, TCRdb re-called the 5' RACE reads, giving one row per CDR3 protein. The sample records about 730,000 distinct CDR3 sequences, 40% to 45% being singletons. Total RNA, at least 5 micrograms per sample, was extracted from PBMCs. This sample is drawn from a study of blood T cells in healthy people across ages. Study results and caveats: Naive T cell percentage showed a strong correlation with the diversity of TCR beta. PBMCs that were unsorted prevented a conclusive naive versus antigen-experienced comparison.

V was clipped by 0 bases and J by 2 bases, with 10 bases between them. This CDR3 is built from 15 residues. Per the germline V gene, CDR1 is MNHEY and CDR2 is SVGEGT. The rearrangement links TRBV6-2 or TRBV6-3 to TRBJ1-2; no clear D gene. This sequence was found in an older woman in good health. Sample: blood. CDR3: CASSYSLRRNYGYTF. The DNA for the CDR3 is TGTGCCAGCAGTTACTCGCTCCGGCGGAACTATGGCTACACCTTC.